The T cell receptor (beta chain) under discussion was sequenced for a study of beta chain features in type 1 diabetes. The V gene end was trimmed by 4 bases and the J gene end by 7 bases; junction bases not matched to a gene: 4. CDR1 is SEHNR, CDR2 FQNEAQ, per germline (reference sequence). This CDR3 has 14 residues. Expressed TCRB transcripts were sequenced, since all the RNA that had been isolated was reverse transcribed. This table comes from immunoSEQ multiplex PCR, and its TCRdb copy is limited to in-frame clones, with some not included. Here the sample spans 60,000 or so clones, around 63% being singletons.

The V and J genes are TRBV7-9 and TRBJ2-3, with 11 bases lining up with TRBD2. This receptor was taken from a woman under 30 in good health. The sequenced sample consisted of Tregs from blood. CDR3 sequence: CASSSGTSGYTQYF. The CDR3, as DNA: TGTGCCAGCAGCTCCGGGACTAGCGGTTATACGCAGTATTTT.